Presented here are 24 T cell receptor beta chains from one specimen sequenced in a study of CD8 T cells in Susac syndrome. An amount of RNA that ranged from roughly 0.45 to 1 ug was reverse transcribed with random hexamers. Each CDR3 protein gets one entry after TCRdb re-called the immunoSEQ multiplex PCR reads with MiXCR. Of more than 110,000 distinct CDR3 sequences in the sample, over 90% were seen once. The sequenced sample was CD4+ T cells from PBMCs. The receptors were gathered from a human donor with Susac syndrome.

This sequence joins TRBV4-2 and TRBJ1-2, with unresolved D. The germline CDR1 and CDR2 sequences are LGHNA and YNFKEQ. Trimming removed 1 base from V and 2 bases from J, with 5 bases in between. The CDR3 consists of 13 residues. The CDR3 coding sequence is TGTGCCAGCAGCCAAGGGCAAAACTATGGCTACACCTTC. Protein sequence: CASSQGQNYGYTF.

This rearrangement joins TRBV2 to TRBJ1-1; D not resolved. This CDR3 is 13 amino acids long. Germline values: CDR1 SNHLY, CDR2 FYNNEI. The V and J ends lost 2 bases and 5 bases respectively, with 9 bases between them. The CDR3 is CASSERRLTEAFF. CDR3 DNA sequence: TGTGCCAGCAGTGAAAGACGGTTGACTGAAGCTTTCTTT. The entire variable domain, with the rest obtained from reference TRBV2 and TRBJ1-1, is as follows: EPEVTQTPSHQVTQMGQEVILRCVPISNHLYFYWYRQILGQKVEFLVSFYNNEISEKSEIFDDQFSVERPDGSNFTLKIRSTKLEDSAMYFCASSERRLTEAFFGQGTRLTVV.

The J gene is TRBJ1-6, the V gene TRBV2; TRBD1 aligns across 9 bases. V gave up 6 bases and J gave up 9 bases; unmatched junction bases: 6. CDR3 length equals 14 residues. CDR1 and CDR2 (germline): SNHLY, FYNNEI. CDR3 sequence: CASRTGTGSSPLHF. CDR3 coding DNA: TGTGCCAGCAGGACCGGGACAGGGAGTTCACCCCTCCACTTT.

The V gene is TRBV24-1, the J gene TRBJ2-7; 8 bases line up with TRBD2. The CDR3 spans 12 residues. Trimming cost V 9 bases and J 7 bases; bases outside gene matches: 7. From germline, CDR1 is KGHDR and CDR2 SFDVKD. CDR3 coding DNA: TGTGCCACCTCGGGCGGGGGGAGTGAGCAGTACTTC. Translated, it gives CATSGGGSEQYF.

The chain employs TRBV2 and TRBJ2-5, with D unclear. The germline V gene has CDR1 SNHLY and CDR2 FYNNEI. Trimming removed 3 bases at V and 6 bases at J, with 14 bases between. There are 14 residues in the CDR3. The CDR3 region has the DNA TGTGCCAGCAGTGATAATGGGGTTTGGCAGACCCAGTACTTC. Its protein is CASSDNGVWQTQYF.

The chain recombines TRBV29-1 with TRBJ2-7; maybe TRBD2 (5 bases). Germline loops: CDR1 SQVTM, CDR2 ANQGSEA. Trimming left V 7 bases short and J 0 bases short, with 10 bases between. This CDR3 contains 12 residues. CDR3 residues: CSGSSNSYEQYF. For the CDR3, the DNA is TGCAGCGGCTCTAGCAACTCCTACGAGCAGTACTTC.

The chain joins TRBV15 to TRBJ2-2, with a weak D call TRBD2 (5 bases). This CDR3 region has 17 residues. Trimming pared 8 bases from V and 1 base from J, leaving 20 bases between. In germline, CDR1 is LNHNV, CDR2 YYDKDF (reference sequence). The CDR3 here is CATASLSGSLNTGELFF. The CDR3, as DNA: TGTGCCACCGCCTCTCTCTCGGGATCCCTGAACACCGGGGAGCTGTTTTTT.

This chain joins TRBV11-2 and TRBJ1-2, with D maybe TRBD1 (6 bases). Trimming removed 5 bases at V and 8 bases at J, with 30 bases between. CDR1 and CDR2 (germline): SGHAT, FQNNGV. The CDR3 has 18 residues. In DNA, the CDR3 is TGTGCCAGCAGCGAGTCTTTCCGGGACACAAAAAATGCGGGGGGCTACACCTTC. Translating gives CASSESFRDTKNAGGYTF. Full variable domain (remainder filled in from reference TRBV11-2 and TRBJ1-2): EAGVAQSPRYKIIEKRQSVAFWCNPISGHATLYWYQQILGQGPKLLIQFQNNGVVDDSQLPKDRFSAERLKGVDSTLKIQPAKLEDSAVYLCASSESFRDTKNAGGYTFGSGTRLTVV.

The rearrangement links TRBV2 to TRBJ2-4; TRBD1 or TRBD2 may be the D gene (5 bases each). With 8 bases removed from V and 1 base from J, the gap between germline ends came to 6 bases. The CDR3 consists of 12 residues. Germline CDR1 reads SNHLY; CDR2 reads FYNNEI. Here the CDR3 reads CASWGAKNIQYF. CDR3 DNA: TGTGCCAGCTGGGGGGCCAAAAACATTCAGTACTTC.

This chain uses TRBV7-9 with TRBJ1-1, with TRBD1 identical over 9 bases. Germline V gene data show CDR1 as SEHNR and CDR2 as FQNEAQ (reference sequence). The ends lost 3 bases at V and 1 base at J; junction bases unmatched: 3. CDR3 length equals 15 residues. This CDR3 reads CASSFVQGANTEAFF. The CDR3 DNA follows: TGTGCCAGCAGCTTCGTACAGGGGGCGAACACTGAAGCTTTCTTT.

The chain joins TRBV12-3 or TRBV12-4 to TRBJ2-5; weak D call: TRBD2 (5 bases). Trimming took off 7 bases at V and 7 bases at J, with 16 bases between the two ends. This CDR3 contains 13 residues. The CDR3 spells CASTEARRGTQYF. The CDR3 DNA follows: TGTGCCAGCACGGAGGCCCGACGGGGGACCCAGTACTTC.

The chain is built from TRBV11-1 and TRBJ1-1; D is ambiguous. Germline CDR1 is SGHAT and CDR2 is FQDESV (reference sequence). V was clipped by 8 bases and J by 1 base, with 14 bases between them. This CDR3 has 14 amino acids. The CDR3 region is CASRGSVTNTEAFF. DNA of the CDR3: TGTGCCAGCCGTGGGAGCGTCACGAACACTGAAGCTTTCTTT.

J is TRBJ2-3 and V is TRBV14; D not resolved. CDR3 length: 12 residues. Trimming took 2 bases from V and 8 from J, leaving 8 bases between them. Germline V gene data show CDR1 as SGHDN and CDR2 as FVKESK. CDR3: CASSQSSPTQYF. CDR3 coding DNA: TGTGCCAGCAGCCAATCTTCCCCTACGCAGTATTTT.

The chain is built from TRBV2 and TRBJ2-5; 8 nucleotides agree with TRBD1. Unmatched junction bases numbered 15, after V lost 11 bases and J lost 1 base. Germline V gives CDR1 SNHLY, CDR2 FYNNEI. This CDR3 spans 16 amino acids. The CDR3 sequence: CASGGQGAGAQETQYF. CDR3 bases: TGTGCCTCCGGAGGTCAGGGGGCAGGGGCCCAAGAGACCCAGTACTTC.

The chain combines TRBV12-3 or TRBV12-4 with TRBJ2-7; tentative D call: TRBD2 (5 bases). The ends were cut back, 7 bases at V and 1 base at J, with 11 bases in the middle. The CDR3 sequence is 13 residues long. CDR3: CASKRERSYEQYF. CDR3 DNA sequence: TGTGCCAGCAAAAGGGAGCGGTCCTACGAGCAGTACTTC.

The gene calls are TRBV5-1 and TRBJ2-2, with 8 bases fitting TRBD2. V lost 4 bases to trimming and J lost 5 bases; unmatched junction nucleotides: 7. The CDR3 is made up of 15 amino acids. Germline CDR1 and CDR2: SGHRS and YFSETQ. The CDR3: CASSTGSGATGELFF. The CDR3 nucleotides read TGCGCCAGCAGCACGGGTAGCGGGGCGACCGGGGAGCTGTTTTTT.

V is TRBV12-3 or TRBV12-4 and J is TRBJ2-7, with D uncertain. This CDR3 has 11 residues. The V gene lost 3 bases and the J gene lost 12 bases, with 12 bases spanning the gap. The CDR3 DNA reads as TGTGCCAGCAGTTTTATGGGCTTCCCGTACTTC. Its translation: CASSFMGFPYF.

The rearrangement joins TRBV7-6 to TRBJ2-7; D possibly corresponds to TRBD1 (6 bases). The CDR3 has 14 amino acids. Looked up from germline, CDR1 is SGHVS and CDR2 is FNYEAQ. The V end was cut by 5 bases, the J end by 4 bases, with 15 bases between. The CDR3 protein is CASSSRGFGYEQYF. The CDR3 DNA reads as TGTGCCAGCAGCAGCAGGGGCTTCGGTTACGAGCAGTACTTC.

In DNA form, the CDR3 reads TGTGCCAGCAGCCCCGTTCTAACAGGGGGTGACCAGTACTTC. This codes for CASSPVLTGGDQYF. The chain uses TRBV7-2 and TRBJ2-5; 8 bases match TRBD1. The germline V gene has CDR1 SGHTA and CDR2 FQGNSA. This CDR3 is 14 amino acids long. J gave up 10 bases and V 5 bases, and 12 bases lay outside the gene matches.

The rearrangement uses TRBV18 and TRBJ1-1; tentative D call: TRBD1 (6 bases). V lost 2 bases, J lost 2 bases, and 12 bases lay in between. This CDR3 contains 15 residues. CDR1 and CDR2 from the germline V gene are KGHSH and LQKENI. The CDR3 coding sequence is TGTGCCAGCTCACCAGGGACACAGGGAAACACTGAAGCTTTCTTT. Translation gives CASSPGTQGNTEAFF.

This clonotype has a single count. The V call is TRBV29-1, the J call TRBJ1-3; 8 nucleotides align to TRBD1. In germline, CDR1 is SQVTM, CDR2 ANQGSEA. CDR3 length: 14 residues. V was pared by 7 bases and J by 2 bases, with 7 bases of the junction left unmatched. The CDR3 is CSADRTGTGNTIYF. For the CDR3, the DNA is TGCAGCGCCGATCGGACAGGGACTGGAAACACCATATATTTT.

This chain joins TRBV13 and TRBJ1-1; TRBD1 is a possible D gene (6 bases). Germline V gives CDR1 PRHDT, CDR2 FYEKMQ (reference sequence). The CDR3 is 13 residues long. V was trimmed by 4 bases and J by 8 bases, leaving 14 bases between them. CDR3 sequence reads: CASSSSTGTEAFF. The CDR3 DNA reads as TGTGCCAGCAGCTCCTCCACCGGGACAGAAGCTTTCTTT.

The V and J genes are TRBV18 and TRBJ1-6; D uncertain. Germline CDR1 is KGHSH and CDR2 is LQKENI. V lost 2 bases, J lost 6 bases, and 8 bases lay in between. CDR3 length: 14 amino acids. The chain's CDR3 is CASSPGSSNSPLHF. The DNA of the CDR3 is TGTGCCAGCTCACCAGGGAGTAGTAATTCACCCCTCCACTTT.

V usage is TRBV5-1 and J usage is TRBJ2-6; TRBD1 might be the D (5 bases). In germline, CDR1 is SGHRS, CDR2 YFSETQ. Trimming removed 4 bases at V and 1 base at J, with 9 bases between. The CDR3 contains 15 residues. This CDR3 is CASSATVSGANVLTF. CDR3 bases: TGCGCCAGCAGCGCGACAGTGTCTGGGGCCAACGTCCTGACTTTC.